Each of the 6 T cell receptor beta chains below was sequenced from the same sample in a study of T cell responses to AZD1222 COVID-19 vaccine. This table comes from immunoSEQ multiplex PCR, and its TCRdb copy is limited to in-frame clones, with some not included. This repertoire shows 80,000 to 100,000 clones, approximately 85% found once; its top ten account for around 10%. The specimen comprised peripheral blood, sampled 28 days after the second AZD1222 dose. These receptors all come from an adult who received the AZD1222 COVID-19 vaccine.

The chain recombines TRBV7-9 with TRBJ2-2; D ambiguous. There are 15 residues in the CDR3. Germline V gives CDR1 SEHNR, CDR2 FQNEAQ (reference sequence). V dropped 5 bases and J dropped 0 bases, with 10 bases sitting between them. The CDR3 protein is CASSPPRANTGELFF. In DNA form, the CDR3 reads TGTGCCAGCAGCCCGCCACGAGCGAACACCGGGGAGCTGTTTTTT. Together with reference TRBV7-9 and TRBJ2-2, the CDR3 gives the full variable domain: DTGVSQNPRHKITKRGQNVTFRCDPISEHNRLYWYRQTLGQGPEFLTYFQNEAQLEKSRLLSDRFSAERPKGSFSTLEIQRTEQGDSAMYLCASSPPRANTGELFFGEGSRLTVL.

J is TRBJ1-1 and V is TRBV6-6, with D uncertain. The V gene's germline CDR1 is MNHNY and CDR2 SVGAGI (reference sequence). Trimming took 6 bases from V and 0 from J, leaving 14 bases between them. The CDR3 is 15 amino acids. The DNA for the CDR3 is TGTGCCAGCAGGTCCCCCAGAGATCTGAACACTGAAGCTTTCTTT. Translating gives CASRSPRDLNTEAFF.

The chain couples TRBV24-1 to TRBJ2-5, with D possibly being TRBD2 (5 bases). In germline, CDR1 is KGHDR, CDR2 SFDVKD. The ends were cut back, 8 bases at V and 5 bases at J, with 14 bases in the middle. The CDR3 length is 13 residues. CDR3 amino acids: CATNPGPGETQYF. DNA of the CDR3: TGTGCCACCAACCCGGGTCCGGGGGAGACCCAGTACTTC.

The chain carries TRBV6-5 and TRBJ2-5, with 8 bases aligning to TRBD1. The CDR3 runs to 14 residues. Germline assignment: CDR1 MNHEY and CDR2 SVGAGI. Trimming cost V 2 bases and J 5 bases; bases outside gene matches: 4. The CDR3 here is CASSYGQGLETQYF. For the CDR3, the DNA is TGTGCCAGCAGTTACGGACAGGGTTTGGAGACCCAGTACTTC.

The chain links TRBV18 to TRBJ1-1, with D possibly being TRBD1 (6 bases). Deletions cut 0 bases from V and 4 bases from J, with 9 bases between. Germline values: CDR1 KGHSH, CDR2 LQKENI. There are 14 residues in the CDR3. Here the CDR3 reads CASSPPQGRTEAFF. The DNA of the CDR3 is TGTGCCAGCTCACCACCCCAGGGGCGCACTGAAGCTTTCTTT.

This sequence joins TRBV19 and TRBJ1-2; D remains unclear. Trimming pared 4 bases from V and 3 bases from J, leaving 12 bases between. This CDR3 region has 14 residues. The germline CDR1 and CDR2 sequences are LNHDA and SQIVND (reference sequence). CDR3 bases: TGTGCCAGTAGTACTGTCTGGACGGACTATGGCTACACCTTC. Protein: CASSTVWTDYGYTF.